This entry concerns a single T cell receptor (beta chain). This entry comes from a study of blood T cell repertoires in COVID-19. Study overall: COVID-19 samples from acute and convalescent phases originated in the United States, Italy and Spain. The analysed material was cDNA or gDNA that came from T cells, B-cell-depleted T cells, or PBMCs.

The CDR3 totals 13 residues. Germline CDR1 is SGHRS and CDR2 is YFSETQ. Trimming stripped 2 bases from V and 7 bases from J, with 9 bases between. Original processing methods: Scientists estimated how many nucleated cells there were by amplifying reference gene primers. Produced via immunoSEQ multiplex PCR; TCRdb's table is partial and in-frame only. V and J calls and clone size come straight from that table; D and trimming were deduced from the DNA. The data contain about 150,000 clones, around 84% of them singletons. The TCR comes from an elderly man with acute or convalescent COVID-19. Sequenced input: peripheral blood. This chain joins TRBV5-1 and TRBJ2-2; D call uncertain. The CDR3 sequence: CASSFDGDGELFF. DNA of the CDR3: TGCGCCAGCAGCTTCGACGGAGACGGGGAGCTGTTTTTT.